These 3 T cell receptor beta chains were all obtained from the same sample, sequenced in a study of blood T cells in healthy people across ages. Primed by a sample-barcoded 5' primer and a J-beta primer mix, a second PCR proceeded for 7 to 11 cycles. Each CDR3 protein gets one entry after TCRdb re-called the 5' RACE reads with MiXCR. The sample includes more than 800,000 distinct CDR3 sequences, 29% of them seen just once. The material sequenced was blood. The receptors come from a woman of 80 years or more in good health.

This clonotype has ten or more counts. V is TRBV4-2 and J is TRBJ2-3; 14 bases agree with TRBD2. The CDR3 covers 18 residues. Germline assignment: CDR1 LGHNA and CDR2 YNFKEQ. V lost 0 bases and J lost 6; bases outside the gene matches: 8. The CDR3 protein is CASSQDIGTSGGRDTQYF. The CDR3 DNA reads TGTGCCAGCAGCCAAGATATTGGGACTAGCGGGGGAAGGGATACGCAGTATTTT.

There are many counts of this clonotype. The chain has TRBV7-8 and TRBJ2-5; 14 bases match TRBD2. V shed 1 base, J shed 3 bases, and the junction held 7 bases outside the gene matches. Germline V gene sequence: CDR1 SGHVS, CDR2 FQNEAQ. This CDR3 region has 18 residues. The CDR3 loop reads CASSLVEGGLAGEETQYF. The CDR3 nucleotides are TGTGCCAGCAGCTTAGTAGAGGGGGGACTAGCGGGAGAAGAGACCCAGTACTTC. Using reference TRBV7-8 and TRBJ2-5 for the parts outside the CDR3, the full variable domain is GAGVSQSPRYKVAKRGQDVALRCDPISGHVSLFWYQQALGQGPEFLTYFQNEAQLDKSGLPSDRFFAERPEGSVSTLKIQRTQQEDSAVYLCASSLVEGGLAGEETQYFGPGTRLLVL.

To note about this clonotype: At one end, the junction sequence differs from germline, possibly due to a read error. The rearrangement uses TRBV4-3 and TRBJ1-1, with D unclear. Germline CDR1 is LGHNA and CDR2 is YSLEER. This CDR3 has 14 amino acids. The DNA of the CDR3 is TGCGCCGGCAGCCAAGATTGGGAGGACACTGAAGCTTTCTTT. This sequence encodes CAGSQDWEDTEAFF.